A selection of T cell receptor beta chains follows, all from one sample in a study of neurological immune-mediated disorders. TCRdb called the 5' RACE reads again in MiXCR, with one record for every CDR3 protein. The sample has 60,000 or so distinct CDR3 sequences, over 9.5% seen once. The material sequenced was PBMCs. The receptors shown here come from a man between 60 and 70 years old in good health. The CDR3 runs from the conserved cysteine through the conserved F or W. Each record gives: D gene, V gene, J gene, clone size, CDR3 DNA, CDR3 protein. The D gene is left open where the match is weak. Some rows have no size entry. The others give once, few or many, or a class for an expanded clone.

D gene: .; V gene: TRBV4-3; J gene: TRBJ1-6; clone size: many; CDR3 DNA: TGCGCCAGCAGCCAAGATGTGGGGGGTTACAATTCACCCCTCCACTTT; CDR3 protein: CASSQDVGGYNSPLHF
D gene: TRBD1; V gene: TRBV7-8; J gene: TRBJ1-1; clone size: many; CDR3 DNA: TGTGCCAGCAGCACGCGACAGGGGTCTGAAGCTTTCTTT; CDR3 protein: CASSTRQGSEAFF
D gene: .; V gene: TRBV20-1; J gene: TRBJ2-2; clone size: many; CDR3 DNA: TGCAGTGCTCGAGGACAGTCCGCGAACACCGGGGAGCTGTTTTTT; CDR3 protein: CSARGQSANTGELFF
D gene: .; V gene: TRBV7-2; J gene: TRBJ1-2; clone size: many; CDR3 DNA: TGTGCCAGCAGCTTAGGGGTAGGGGGTAACTATGGCTACACCTTC; CDR3 protein: CASSLGVGGNYGYTF
D gene: .; V gene: TRBV4-1; J gene: TRBJ1-2; clone size: few; CDR3 DNA: TGCGCCAGCAGCCAAAACCCTTCGACAGTCTACTATGGCTACACCTTC; CDR3 protein: CASSQNPSTVYYGYTF
D gene: .; V gene: TRBV7-8; J gene: TRBJ2-1; clone size: many; CDR3 DNA: TGTGCCAGCAGCTTAGGGGGACGATTCTACAATGAGCAGTTCTTC; CDR3 protein: CASSLGGRFYNEQFF
D gene: TRBD2; V gene: TRBV5-1; J gene: TRBJ2-3; clone size: many; CDR3 DNA: TGCGCCAGCAGCTCGCTAGCGGGGGGCACAGATACGCAGTATTTT; CDR3 protein: CASSSLAGGTDTQYF
D gene: .; V gene: TRBV7-8; J gene: TRBJ2-3; clone size: many; CDR3 DNA: TGTGCCAGCAGCGCCCCAGCTCCTAGCACAGATACGCAGTATTTT; CDR3 protein: CASSAPAPSTDTQYF
D gene: .; V gene: TRBV20-1; J gene: TRBJ2-2; clone size: many; CDR3 DNA: TGCAGCGCGGAAGGGAGCCCCGGGGAGCTGTTTTTT; CDR3 protein: CSAEGSPGELFF
D gene: TRBD1; V gene: TRBV5-5; J gene: TRBJ1-2; clone size: many; CDR3 DNA: TGTGCCAGCAGCATCTCCCCGGGACAGGAATACACCTTC; CDR3 protein: CASSISPGQEYTF
D gene: .; V gene: TRBV7-2; J gene: TRBJ1-5; clone size: medium-sized; CDR3 DNA: TGTGCCAGCAGCTTAGAGGGGGTCCCCCAGCATTTT; CDR3 protein: CASSLEGVPQHF
D gene: .; V gene: TRBV5-5; J gene: TRBJ1-2; clone size: many; CDR3 DNA: TGTGCCAGCAGTTCCTCTCCAAACTATGGCTACACCTTC; CDR3 protein: CASSSSPNYGYTF
D gene: TRBD2; V gene: TRBV5-1; J gene: TRBJ2-5; clone size: many; CDR3 DNA: TGCGCCAGCAGCCAACCGAGCGGGGGGGTTAAGGAGACCCAGTACTTC; CDR3 protein: CASSQPSGGVKETQYF
D gene: .; V gene: TRBV7-8; J gene: TRBJ1-2; clone size: many; CDR3 DNA: TGTGCCAGCAGCTTAGCGGCGGATGGCTACACCTTC; CDR3 protein: CASSLAADGYTF
D gene: .; V gene: TRBV6-2/TRBV6-3; J gene: TRBJ2-3; clone size: .; CDR3 DNA: TGTGCCAGCAGTTATAACAGCGGCACAGATACGCAGTATTTT; CDR3 protein: CASSYNSGTDTQYF
D gene: TRBD1; V gene: TRBV5-1; J gene: TRBJ1-1; clone size: many; CDR3 DNA: TGCGCCAGCAGCTGGACAGGAGATATGAACACTGAAGCTTTCTTT; CDR3 protein: CASSWTGDMNTEAFF
D gene: .; V gene: TRBV12-3/TRBV12-4; J gene: TRBJ2-2; clone size: many; CDR3 DNA: TGTGCCAGCAGCCCGGCCAGGGAGACCGGGGAGCTGTTTTTT; CDR3 protein: CASSPARETGELFF
D gene: TRBD2; V gene: TRBV20-1; J gene: TRBJ2-3; clone size: many; CDR3 DNA: TGCAGTGCCACAAGACTAGCGGGGACAGATACGCAGTATTTT; CDR3 protein: CSATRLAGTDTQYF
D gene: .; V gene: TRBV20-1; J gene: TRBJ1-3; clone size: many; CDR3 DNA: TGCAGTGCTAGCGGTGGGGGCCCTGGAAACACCATATATTTT; CDR3 protein: CSASGGGPGNTIYF
D gene: .; V gene: TRBV27; J gene: TRBJ1-1; clone size: many; CDR3 DNA: TGTGCCAGCAGTTTAGCGGGGTCGGGGCGAGGTTTGAACACTGAAGCTTTCTTT; CDR3 protein: CASSLAGSGRGLNTEAFF
D gene: TRBD2; V gene: TRBV12-3/TRBV12-4; J gene: TRBJ2-3; clone size: .; CDR3 DNA: TGTACCAGCAGCCCCACCGGGGGGGCGACTAGCACAGATACGCAGTATTTT; CDR3 protein: CTSSPTGGATSTDTQYF
D gene: .; V gene: TRBV6-2/TRBV6-3; J gene: TRBJ1-1; clone size: many; CDR3 DNA: TGTGCCAGCAGTAAAGGGAATGAAGCTTTCTTT; CDR3 protein: CASSKGNEAFF
D gene: .; V gene: TRBV5-4; J gene: TRBJ1-1; clone size: many; CDR3 DNA: TGTGCCAGCAGCCGACCCCCTGAAGCTTTCTTT; CDR3 protein: CASSRPPEAFF
D gene: TRBD1; V gene: TRBV12-3/TRBV12-4; J gene: TRBJ2-7; clone size: many; CDR3 DNA: TGTGCCAGCAGCACGACAGGGGCCGGCGAGCAGTACTTC; CDR3 protein: CASSTTGAGEQYF
D gene: .; V gene: TRBV7-2; J gene: TRBJ2-1; clone size: .; CDR3 DNA: TGTGCCAGCAGCTTGCCAGGAGGCTACAATGAGCAGTTCTTC; CDR3 protein: CASSLPGGYNEQFF
D gene: .; V gene: TRBV4-2; J gene: TRBJ2-6; clone size: .; CDR3 DNA: TGTACCAGCAACCAAGATTCGGGTTCCCTTAACGTCCTGACTTTC; CDR3 protein: CTSNQDSGSLNVLTF
D gene: .; V gene: TRBV3-1; J gene: TRBJ1-6; clone size: many; CDR3 DNA: TGTGCCAGCAGCCAATATCCGGCCTTGGGGCTACCCCTCCACTTT; CDR3 protein: CASSQYPALGLPLHF
D gene: TRBD2; V gene: TRBV12-3/TRBV12-4; J gene: TRBJ2-2; clone size: many; CDR3 DNA: TGTGCCAGCAGTTTAGGACTAGCGAGAACCGGGGAGCTGTTTTTT; CDR3 protein: CASSLGLARTGELFF
D gene: TRBD1; V gene: TRBV10-3; J gene: TRBJ2-7; clone size: many; CDR3 DNA: TGTGCCACCACGGGACAGGGATCGGGGGAGCAGTACTTC; CDR3 protein: CATTGQGSGEQYF
D gene: .; V gene: TRBV7-2; J gene: TRBJ1-2; clone size: .; CDR3 DNA: TGTGCCAGCAGCTTGTATGGAGGTGGCTACACCTTC; CDR3 protein: CASSLYGGGYTF
D gene: .; V gene: TRBV6-2/TRBV6-3; J gene: TRBJ1-1; clone size: many; CDR3 DNA: TGTGCCAGCAGGTTTCGCGGGACCTCGAACACTGAAGCTTTCTTT; CDR3 protein: CASRFRGTSNTEAFF
D gene: .; V gene: TRBV7-9; J gene: TRBJ1-1; clone size: many; CDR3 DNA: TGTGCCAGCAGCTTCGGGGGTGGGAACACTGAAGCTTTCTTT; CDR3 protein: CASSFGGGNTEAFF
D gene: TRBD2; V gene: TRBV5-6; J gene: TRBJ2-1; clone size: many; CDR3 DNA: TGTGCCAGCAGCTTACTAGCGGGGGACCAAATCCAGAACAATGAGCAGTTCTTC; CDR3 protein: CASSLLAGDQIQNNEQFF